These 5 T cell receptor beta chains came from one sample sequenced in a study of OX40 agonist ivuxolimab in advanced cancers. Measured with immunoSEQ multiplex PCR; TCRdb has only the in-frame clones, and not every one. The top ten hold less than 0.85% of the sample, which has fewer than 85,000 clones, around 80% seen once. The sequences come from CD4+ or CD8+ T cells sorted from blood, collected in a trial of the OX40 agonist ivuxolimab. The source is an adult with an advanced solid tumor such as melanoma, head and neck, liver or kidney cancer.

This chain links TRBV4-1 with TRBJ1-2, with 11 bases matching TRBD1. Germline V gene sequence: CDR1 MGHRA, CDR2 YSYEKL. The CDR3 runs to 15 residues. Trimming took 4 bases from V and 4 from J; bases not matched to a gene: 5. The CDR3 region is CASSLRTGGIYGYTF. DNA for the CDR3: TGCGCCAGCAGCCTCAGGACAGGGGGCATCTATGGCTACACCTTC.

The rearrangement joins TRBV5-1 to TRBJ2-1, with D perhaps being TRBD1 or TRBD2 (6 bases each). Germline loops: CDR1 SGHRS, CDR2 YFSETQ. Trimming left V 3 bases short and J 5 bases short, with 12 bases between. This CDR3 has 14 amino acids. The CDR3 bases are TGCGCCAGCAGCTGGAGGGGGGAGGACAATGAGCAGTTCTTC. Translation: CASSWRGEDNEQFF.

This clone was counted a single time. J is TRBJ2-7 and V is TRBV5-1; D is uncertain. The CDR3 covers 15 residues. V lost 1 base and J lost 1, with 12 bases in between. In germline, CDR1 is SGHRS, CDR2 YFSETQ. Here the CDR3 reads CASSLSPDGSYEQYF. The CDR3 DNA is TGCGCCAGCAGCTTGTCCCCGGACGGATCCTACGAGCAGTACTTC.

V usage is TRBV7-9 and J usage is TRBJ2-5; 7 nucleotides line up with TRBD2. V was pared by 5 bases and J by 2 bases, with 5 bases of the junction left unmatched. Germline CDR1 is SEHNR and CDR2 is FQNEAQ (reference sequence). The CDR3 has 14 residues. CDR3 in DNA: TGTGCCAGCAGCCCATCGCGGGGGCAAGAGACCCAGTACTTC. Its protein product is CASSPSRGQETQYF. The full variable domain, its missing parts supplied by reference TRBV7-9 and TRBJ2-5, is DTGVSQNPRHKITKRGQNVTFRCDPISEHNRLYWYRQTLGQGPEFLTYFQNEAQLEKSRLLSDRFSAERPKGSFSTLEIQRTEQGDSAMYLCASSPSRGQETQYFGPGTRLLVL.

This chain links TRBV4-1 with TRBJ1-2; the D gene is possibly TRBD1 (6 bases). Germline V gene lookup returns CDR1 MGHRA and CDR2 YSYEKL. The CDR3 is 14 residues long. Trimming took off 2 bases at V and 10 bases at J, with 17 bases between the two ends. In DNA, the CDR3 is TGCGCCAGCAGCCAAATTGGGGGGCCTCGGACCTACACCTTC. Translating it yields CASSQIGGPRTYTF.